Below are 18 T cell receptor beta chains sequenced from a single sample in a study of spatial heterogeneity in lung cancer. Noted time point: sample taken at primary tumor resection. Unsorted whole RNA from tumor, nontumor lung or frozen PBMC underwent sequencing. TCRdb used MiXCR to reprocess the 5' RACE reads, holding one entry per CDR3 protein. The table lists about 48,000 distinct CDR3 sequences, approximately 5.3% of them singletons, with more than 9.5% in the top ten. The sequences come from PBMCs, collected at surgery. The receptors were sampled from a male donor with early-stage non-small cell lung cancer.

This clonotype was detected many times. V and J are TRBV5-4 and TRBJ1-4; no firm D call. This CDR3 has 15 residues. V was cut by 2 bases and J by 0 bases, with 8 bases left in between. CDR1 and CDR2 from the germline V gene are SGHNT and YYREEE (reference sequence). In nucleotides, the CDR3 is TGTGCCAGCAGCTTCGAAGGGTCAACTAATGAAAAACTGTTTTTT. Amino acid sequence: CASSFEGSTNEKLFF.

This clonotype was picked up many times. This rearrangement joins TRBV21-1 to TRBJ2-5; TRBD1 is the table's D call and was not checked against the DNA. TRBV21-1 constitutes a pseudogene. The CDR3 is 16 amino acids. The CDR3 is CASSKLVTGAQETQYF. CDR3 nucleotides: TGTGCCAGCAGCAAACTGGTAACAGGGGCCCAAGAGACCCAGTACTTC.

This clonotype was detected ten times or more. The rearrangement joins TRBV10-3 to TRBJ2-4, with TRBD2 matching over 7 bases. Germline trimming cut 4 bases from V and 2 bases from J; bases unmatched to any gene: 2. The CDR3 totals 14 residues. Germline V gives CDR1 ENHRY, CDR2 SYGVKD. This CDR3 is CAISASGTKNIQYF. CDR3 coding DNA: TGTGCCATCAGTGCAAGCGGGACCAAAAACATTCAGTACTTC.

In this sample, this clonotype turned up many times. This chain connects TRBV5-1 to TRBJ2-3, with D possibly matching TRBD1 (5 bases). The V gene's germline CDR1 is SGHRS and CDR2 YFSETQ. The CDR3 has 16 amino acids. V was trimmed by 3 bases and J by 0 bases, leaving 14 bases between them. In DNA form, the CDR3 reads TGCGCCAGCAGCTCCCTAGGGGCTAGTAGCACAGATACGCAGTATTTT. Residues: CASSSLGASSTDTQYF.

This clonotype has ten or more counts. V usage is TRBV19 and J usage is TRBJ2-1; 9 bases are shared with TRBD2. Unmatched junction bases numbered 2, after V lost 2 bases and J lost 6 bases. Germline values: CDR1 LNHDA, CDR2 SQIVND (reference sequence). There are 14 residues in the CDR3. CDR3 sequence reads: CASSIISGSNEQFF. The DNA for the CDR3 is TGTGCCAGTAGTATAATTAGCGGGAGCAATGAGCAGTTCTTC.

This clonotype has at least ten counts. The chain carries TRBV24-1 and TRBJ1-4; TRBD1 might be the D (6 bases). The CDR3 has 15 amino acids. Trimming stripped 3 bases from V and 8 bases from J, with 15 bases between. Germline-derived CDR1 and CDR2 are KGHDR and SFDVKD. The CDR3 spells CATSDPGPQGEKLFF. CDR3 sequence (DNA): TGTGCCACCAGTGATCCCGGCCCCCAGGGGGAAAAACTGTTTTTT.

This clonotype has ten or more counts. The V gene is TRBV7-6, the J gene TRBJ1-5; D gene ambiguous. This CDR3 is built from 14 residues. Deletions cut 1 base from V and 3 bases from J, with 7 bases between. CDR1 and CDR2 from the germline V gene are SGHVS and FNYEAQ. Here the CDR3 DNA reads TGTGCCAGCAGCTTAGGGGTCCCCAATCAGCCCCAGCATTTT. Protein product: CASSLGVPNQPQHF.

The V gene is TRBV7-9, the J gene TRBJ2-3; unclear D gene. The CDR3 covers 16 residues. From germline, CDR1 is SEHNR and CDR2 FQNEAQ (reference sequence). V lost 3 bases and J lost 2, with 15 bases in between. CDR3 nucleotides: TGTGCCAGCAGCTTCTGGACCCCCGACAACACAGATACGCAGTATTTT. Protein sequence: CASSFWTPDNTDTQYF.

The genes are TRBV5-6 and TRBJ2-7; D not certain. This CDR3 contains 15 residues. Trimming shortened V by 0 bases and J by 1 base, and 11 bases separated the two germline ends. In germline, CDR1 is SGHDT, CDR2 YYEEEE. The CDR3 sequence: CASSLGQPGSYEQYF. For the CDR3, the DNA is TGTGCCAGCAGCTTGGGTCAGCCCGGTTCCTACGAGCAGTACTTC. Using reference TRBV5-6 and TRBJ2-7 for the parts outside the CDR3, the full variable domain is DAGVTQSPTHLIKTRGQQVTLRCSPKSGHDTVSWYQQALGQGPQFIFQYYEEEERQRGNFPDRFSGHQFPNYSSELNVNALLLGDSALYLCASSLGQPGSYEQYFGPGTRLTVT.

This clonotype was picked up many times. The CDR3 DNA is TGCGCCAGCAGCCACTGGACAGGGGGCGCCGACACTGAAGCTTTCTTT. It translates to CASSHWTGGADTEAFF. The chain combines TRBV4-1 with TRBJ1-1; 11 nucleotides match TRBD1. Per germline, CDR1 MGHRA and CDR2 YSYEKL. There are 16 residues in the CDR3. The ends lost 3 bases at V and 3 bases at J; junction bases unmatched: 6.

This clonotype was seen repeatedly, ten times or more. This chain joins TRBV2 and TRBJ2-2; TRBD2 matches 9 bases. This CDR3 spans 16 amino acids. Germline CDR1 and CDR2: SNHLY and FYNNEI. With 8 bases clipped from V and 3 bases from J, the junction kept 10 bases outside the gene matches. CDR3 nucleotides: TGTGCCAGCCAACCGGGACTAGCATATTACACCGGGGAGCTGTTTTTT. Its translation: CASQPGLAYYTGELFF.

This clonotype was seen repeatedly, ten times or more. V usage is TRBV5-6 and J usage is TRBJ2-3; 10 positions agree with TRBD2. Germline V gene sequence: CDR1 SGHDT, CDR2 YYEEEE. The CDR3 covers 17 residues. V shed 3 bases and J 5 bases; nucleotides not matched to a gene: 12. CDR3: CASSSTPSGRAGDTQYF. The CDR3 bases are TGTGCCAGCAGCTCAACTCCAAGCGGGAGGGCCGGAGATACGCAGTATTTT.

This clonotype was counted ten times or more. The chain is built from TRBV18 and TRBJ1-2, with 8 bases lining up with TRBD1. The CDR3 runs 13 residues. Trimming removed 5 bases from V and 8 bases from J; junction bases left unmatched: 7. Germline assignment: CDR1 KGHSH and CDR2 LQKENI. The CDR3 reads CASSALDRVGYTF. The CDR3 region has the DNA TGTGCCAGCTCAGCCCTGGACAGGGTAGGCTACACCTTC.

This clonotype has ten or more counts. The CDR3 coding sequence is TGTGCCAGCAGGTGGCTAGCCTTCACAGATACGCAGTATTTT. It specifies CASRWLAFTDTQYF. V gene TRBV12-3 or TRBV12-4 combines with J gene TRBJ2-3; TRBD2 might be the D (5 bases). The CDR3 length is 14 residues. Between the trimmed V and J ends, which lost 6 bases and 2 bases, there was a span of 12 bases.

The chain joins TRBV7-9 to TRBJ2-2, with 7 bases aligning to TRBD1. The germline V gene encodes CDR1 SEHNR and CDR2 FQNEAQ (reference sequence). CDR3 length: 15 residues. After removal of 5 bases from V and 4 bases from J, the junction contained 7 bases not matched to a gene. In DNA form, the CDR3 reads TGTGCCAGCAGCCCAGGGGGTACGAGCACCGGGGAGCTGTTTTTT. Its protein product is CASSPGGTSTGELFF.

This clonotype appeared many times. The chain couples TRBV7-2 to TRBJ1-2; no clear D gene. With 0 bases removed from V and 2 bases from J, the gap between germline ends came to 7 bases. The CDR3 sequence is 14 residues long. Germline lookup yields CDR1 SGHTA and CDR2 FQGNSA. The CDR3 loop is CASSLALGNYGYTF. The CDR3 nucleotides read TGTGCCAGCAGCTTAGCGCTAGGGAACTATGGCTACACCTTC.

This clonotype was found many times. This chain connects TRBV28 to TRBJ1-2; the D gene is possibly TRBD1 (5 bases). The CDR3 contains 14 residues. V gave up 5 bases and J gave up 1 base, with 11 bases separating them. Germline lookup yields CDR1 MDHEN and CDR2 SYDVKM. CDR3 sequence reads: CASSLGRGNYGYTF. The CDR3 DNA reads as TGTGCCAGCAGTCTGGGGAGGGGTAACTATGGCTACACCTTC.

The rearrangement uses TRBV6-5 and TRBJ2-1; 10 nucleotides align to TRBD2. Germline trimming cut 10 bases from V and 4 bases from J; bases unmatched to any gene: 13. Germline-derived CDR1 and CDR2 are MNHEY and SVGAGI. The CDR3 covers 16 residues. CDR3 region: CATRRGQAGGYNEQFF. As DNA, the CDR3 is TGTGCCACCCGCCGAGGACAAGCGGGAGGGTACAATGAGCAGTTCTTC.